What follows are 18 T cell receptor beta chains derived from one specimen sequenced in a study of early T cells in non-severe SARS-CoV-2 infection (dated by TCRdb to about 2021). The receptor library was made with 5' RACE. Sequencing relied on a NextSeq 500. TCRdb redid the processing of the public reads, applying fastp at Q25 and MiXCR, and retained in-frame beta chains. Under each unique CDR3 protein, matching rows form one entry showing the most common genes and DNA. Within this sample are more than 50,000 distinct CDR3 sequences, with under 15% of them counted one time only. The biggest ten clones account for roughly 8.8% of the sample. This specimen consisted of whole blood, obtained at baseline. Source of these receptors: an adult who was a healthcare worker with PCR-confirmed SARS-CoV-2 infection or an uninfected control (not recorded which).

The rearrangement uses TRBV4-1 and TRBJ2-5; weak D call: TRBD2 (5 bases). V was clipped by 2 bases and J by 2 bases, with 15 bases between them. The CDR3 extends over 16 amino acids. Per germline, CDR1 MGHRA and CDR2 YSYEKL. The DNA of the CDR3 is TGCGCCAGCAGCCAAAAACTCCCGGGAAGGCAAGAGACCCAGTACTTC. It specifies CASSQKLPGRQETQYF.

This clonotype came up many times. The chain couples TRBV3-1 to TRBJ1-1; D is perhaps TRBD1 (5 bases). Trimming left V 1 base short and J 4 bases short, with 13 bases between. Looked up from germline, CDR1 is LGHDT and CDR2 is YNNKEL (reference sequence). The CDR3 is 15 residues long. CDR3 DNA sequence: TGTGCCAGCAGCCAAGGGAAAGGGGTGGCCACTGAAGCTTTCTTT. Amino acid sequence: CASSQGKGVATEAFF.

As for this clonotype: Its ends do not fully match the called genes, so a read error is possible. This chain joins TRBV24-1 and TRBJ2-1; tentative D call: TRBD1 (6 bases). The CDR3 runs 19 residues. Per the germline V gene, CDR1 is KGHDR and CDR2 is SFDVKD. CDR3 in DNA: TGTGCGACCAGGGCCGGAGCAAACGACAGGTTAAGCTCCTACAATGAGCAGTTCTTC. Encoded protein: CATRAGANDRLSSYNEQFF.

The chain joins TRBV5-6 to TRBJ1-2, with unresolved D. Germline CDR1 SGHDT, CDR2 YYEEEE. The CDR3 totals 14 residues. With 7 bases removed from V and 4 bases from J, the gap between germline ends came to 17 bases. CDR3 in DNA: TGTGCCAGCCGCCGACTCCTTGCCCCCTATGGCTACACCTTC. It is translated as CASRRLLAPYGYTF.

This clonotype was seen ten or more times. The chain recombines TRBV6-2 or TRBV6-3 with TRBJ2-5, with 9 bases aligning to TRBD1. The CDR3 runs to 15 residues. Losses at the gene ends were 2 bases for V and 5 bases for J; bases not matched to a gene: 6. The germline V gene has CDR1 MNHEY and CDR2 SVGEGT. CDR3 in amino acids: CASSYTGTGRETQYF. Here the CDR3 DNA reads TGTGCCAGCAGTTACACCGGGACAGGGAGGGAGACCCAGTACTTC.

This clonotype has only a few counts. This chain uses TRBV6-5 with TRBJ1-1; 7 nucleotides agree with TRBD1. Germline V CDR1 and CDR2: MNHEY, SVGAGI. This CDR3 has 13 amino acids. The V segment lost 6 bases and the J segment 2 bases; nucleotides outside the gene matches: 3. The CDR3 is CASSGTVNTEAFF. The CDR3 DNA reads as TGTGCCAGCAGCGGGACAGTTAACACTGAAGCTTTCTTT.

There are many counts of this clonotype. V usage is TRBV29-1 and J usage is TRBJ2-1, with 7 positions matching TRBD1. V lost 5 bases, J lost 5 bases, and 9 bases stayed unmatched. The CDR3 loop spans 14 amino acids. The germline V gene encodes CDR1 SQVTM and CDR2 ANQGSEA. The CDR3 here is CSVRPTGVHNEQFF. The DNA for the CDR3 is TGCAGCGTTCGACCAACAGGGGTCCACAATGAGCAGTTCTTC.

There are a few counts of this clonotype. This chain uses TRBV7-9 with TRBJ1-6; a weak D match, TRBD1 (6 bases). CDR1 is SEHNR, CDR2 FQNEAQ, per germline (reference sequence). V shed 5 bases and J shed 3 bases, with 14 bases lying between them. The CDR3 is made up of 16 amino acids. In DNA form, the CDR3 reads TGTGCCAGCAGCCCTTCGACAGGCCTCTATAATTCACCCCTCCACTTT. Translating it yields CASSPSTGLYNSPLHF.

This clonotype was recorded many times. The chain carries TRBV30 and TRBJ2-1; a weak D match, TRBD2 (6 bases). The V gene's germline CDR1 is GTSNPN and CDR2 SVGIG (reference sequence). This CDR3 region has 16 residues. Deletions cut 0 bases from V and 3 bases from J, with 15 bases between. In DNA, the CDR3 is TGTGCCTGGAGTGTAGGGTCGGGAGAGATCTACAATGAGCAGTTCTTC. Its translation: CAWSVGSGEIYNEQFF.

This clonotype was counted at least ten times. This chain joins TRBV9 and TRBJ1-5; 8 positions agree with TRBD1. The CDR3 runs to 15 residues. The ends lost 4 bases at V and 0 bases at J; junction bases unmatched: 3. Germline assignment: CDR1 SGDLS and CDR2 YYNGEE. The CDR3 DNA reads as TGTGCCAGCAGCCGAGGACAGGGTAGCAATCAGCCCCAGCATTTT. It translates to CASSRGQGSNQPQHF.

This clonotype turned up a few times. Here the CDR3 DNA reads TGCGCCAGCAGCCCCCAGAGCGCTAACTATGGCTACACCTTC. Its protein is CASSPQSANYGYTF. J is TRBJ1-2 and V is TRBV4-1; D gene ambiguous. Germline V gives CDR1 MGHRA, CDR2 YSYEKL. The CDR3 sequence is 14 residues long. Trimming pared 4 bases from V and 0 bases from J, leaving 9 bases between.

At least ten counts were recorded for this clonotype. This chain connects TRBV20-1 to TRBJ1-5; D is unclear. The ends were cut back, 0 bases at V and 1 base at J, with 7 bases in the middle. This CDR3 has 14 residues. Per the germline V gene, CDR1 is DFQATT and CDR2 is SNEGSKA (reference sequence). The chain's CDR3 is CSARDSGSNQPQHF. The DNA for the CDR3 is TGCAGTGCTAGAGATTCCGGCAGCAATCAGCCCCAGCATTTT.

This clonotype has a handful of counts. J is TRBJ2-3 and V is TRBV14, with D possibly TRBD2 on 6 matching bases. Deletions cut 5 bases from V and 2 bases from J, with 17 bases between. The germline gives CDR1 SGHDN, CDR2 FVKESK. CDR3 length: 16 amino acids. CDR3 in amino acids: CASSTRLVGHTDTQYF. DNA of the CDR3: TGTGCCAGCAGCACCCGACTAGTCGGCCACACAGATACGCAGTATTTT.

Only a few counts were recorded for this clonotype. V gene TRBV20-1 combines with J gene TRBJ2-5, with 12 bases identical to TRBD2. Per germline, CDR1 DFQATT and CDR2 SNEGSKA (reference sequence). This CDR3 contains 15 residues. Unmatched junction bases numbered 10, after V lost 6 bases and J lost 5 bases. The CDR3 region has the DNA TGCAGTGCGGGGTACCGACTAGCGGGAGTGGAGACCCAGTACTTC. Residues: CSAGYRLAGVETQYF.

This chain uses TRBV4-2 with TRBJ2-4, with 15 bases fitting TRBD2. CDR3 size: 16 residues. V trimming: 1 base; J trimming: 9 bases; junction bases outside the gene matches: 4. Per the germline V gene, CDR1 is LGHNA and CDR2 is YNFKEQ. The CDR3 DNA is TGTGCCAGCAGCCAAGGGACTAGCGGGGGGGCCGTCATTCAGTACTTC. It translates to CASSQGTSGGAVIQYF.

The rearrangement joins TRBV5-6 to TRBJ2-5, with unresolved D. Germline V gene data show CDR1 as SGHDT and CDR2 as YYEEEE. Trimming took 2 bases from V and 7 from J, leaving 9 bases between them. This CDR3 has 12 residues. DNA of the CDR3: TGTGCCAGCAGCTTCTGGTCGGGGACCCAGTACTTC. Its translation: CASSFWSGTQYF.

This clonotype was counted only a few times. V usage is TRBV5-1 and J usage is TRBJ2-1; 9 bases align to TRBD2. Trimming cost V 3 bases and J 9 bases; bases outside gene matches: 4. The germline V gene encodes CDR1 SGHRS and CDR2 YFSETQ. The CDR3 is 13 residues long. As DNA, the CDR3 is TGCGCCAGCAGCTCCATTAGCGGGAGTGAGCAGTTCTTC. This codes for CASSSISGSEQFF.

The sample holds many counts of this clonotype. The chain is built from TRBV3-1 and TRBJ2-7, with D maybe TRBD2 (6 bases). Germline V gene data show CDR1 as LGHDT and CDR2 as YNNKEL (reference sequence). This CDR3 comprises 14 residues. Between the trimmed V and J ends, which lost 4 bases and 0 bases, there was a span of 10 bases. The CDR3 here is CASSRGTSSYEQYF. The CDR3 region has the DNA TGTGCCAGCAGCCGCGGGACCAGCTCCTACGAGCAGTACTTC.